The clone carrying this T cell receptor beta chain was seen a single time. The sample is drawn from a study of blood T cell repertoires in COVID-19. The overall study: Collection of acute and convalescent COVID-19 samples took place in the United States, Italy and Spain. Sources were T cells, B-cell-depleted T cells, or PBMCs; the material itself was cDNA or gDNA.

The CDR3 has 15 amino acids. V was clipped by 1 base and J by 7 bases; unmatched bases: 6. Germline V gives CDR1 SGHAT, CDR2 FQNNGV. The assay was immunoSEQ multiplex PCR, and TCRdb's table has in-frame clones only and misses some. The sample holds 350,000 or so clones, about 86% seen once. The cohort comprised adults aged about 18 to 89 years residing in some 24 US areas. Material: PBMCs or T cells enriched from blood (not recorded which). The source of this sequence is a woman aged 40 to 55 with acute COVID-19. This chain joins TRBV11-2 and TRBJ2-3, with 9 bases matching TRBD2. The CDR3 DNA sequence: TGTGCCAGCAGCTTAGGAGCGGGAGGAACGAATACGCAGTATTTT. Encoded protein: CASSLGAGGTNTQYF.